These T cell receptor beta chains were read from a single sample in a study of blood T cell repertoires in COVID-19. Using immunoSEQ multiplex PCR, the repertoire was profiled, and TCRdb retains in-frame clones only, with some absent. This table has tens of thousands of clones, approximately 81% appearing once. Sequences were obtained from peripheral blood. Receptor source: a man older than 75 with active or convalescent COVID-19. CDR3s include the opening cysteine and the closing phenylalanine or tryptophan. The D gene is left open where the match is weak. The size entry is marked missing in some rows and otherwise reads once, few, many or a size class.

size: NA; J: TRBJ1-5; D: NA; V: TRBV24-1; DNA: TGTGCCACCAGTGACCCCGGGGGGGTCGATCAGCCCCAGCATTTT; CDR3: CATSDPGGVDQPQHF
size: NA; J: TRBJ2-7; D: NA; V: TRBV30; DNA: TGTGCCTGGAGTAAGGGGACAAACTACGAGCAGTACTTC; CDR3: CAWSKGTNYEQYF
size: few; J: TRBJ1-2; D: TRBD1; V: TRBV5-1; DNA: TGCGCCAGCAGCCTGGTTCCGGGACAGATAAACTATGGCTACACCTTC; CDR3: CASSLVPGQINYGYTF
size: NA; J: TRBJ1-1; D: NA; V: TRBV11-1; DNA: TGTGCCAGCAGCTTAGCCCATACAGTGAACACTGAAGCTTTCTTT; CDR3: CASSLAHTVNTEAFF
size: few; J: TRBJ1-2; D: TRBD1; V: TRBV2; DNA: TGTGCCAGCAGGGGGGACAGCGCTAGCTATGGCTACACCTTC; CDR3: CASRGDSASYGYTF
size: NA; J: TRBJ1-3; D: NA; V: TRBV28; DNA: TGTGCCAGCAGTTCCCCCCGCTCTGGAAACACCATATATTTT; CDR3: CASSSPRSGNTIYF
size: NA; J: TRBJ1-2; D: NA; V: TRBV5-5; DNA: TGTGCCAGCAGCTTGATGGTGCAGGCCCACCTTTGGGGCTACACCTTC; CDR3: CASSLMVQAHLWGYTF
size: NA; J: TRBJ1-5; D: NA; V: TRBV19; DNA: TGTGCCAGTAGTATGATGGTGTCAGGTGGGAATCAGCCCCAGCATTTT; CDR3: CASSMMVSGGNQPQHF
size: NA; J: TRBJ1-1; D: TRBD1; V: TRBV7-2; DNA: TGTGCCAGCAGCCCACCAGGGGGCAGGGATTGGAACACTGAAGCTTTCTTT; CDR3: CASSPPGGRDWNTEAFF
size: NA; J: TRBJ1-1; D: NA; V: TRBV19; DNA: TGTGCCAGTACCACGACATTGAACACTGAAGCTTTCTTT; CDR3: CASTTTLNTEAFF